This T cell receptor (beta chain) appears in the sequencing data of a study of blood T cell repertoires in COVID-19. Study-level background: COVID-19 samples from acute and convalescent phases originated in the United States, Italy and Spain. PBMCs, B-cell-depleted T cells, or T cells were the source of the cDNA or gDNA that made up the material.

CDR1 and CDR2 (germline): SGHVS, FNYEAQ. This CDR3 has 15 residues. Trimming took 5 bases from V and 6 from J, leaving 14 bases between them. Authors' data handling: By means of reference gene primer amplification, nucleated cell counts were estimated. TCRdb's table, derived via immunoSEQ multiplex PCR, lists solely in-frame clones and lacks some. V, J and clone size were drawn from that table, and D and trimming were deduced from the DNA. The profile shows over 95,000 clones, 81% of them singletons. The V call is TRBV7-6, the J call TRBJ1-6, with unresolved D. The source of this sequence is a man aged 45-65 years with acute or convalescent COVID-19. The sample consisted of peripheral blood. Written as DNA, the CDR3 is TGTGCCAGCAGCAAACAAGTTCCTCCTAATTCACCCCTCCACTTT. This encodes CASSKQVPPNSPLHF.